This entry features one T cell receptor beta chain sequence. This clonotype turned up a few times. There is no known antigen for this receptor. Per-nucleotide qualities are absent, and no much larger clonotype sits a single base away. TCR beta CDR3 regions were amplified from RNA transcripts. For the first round of RT-PCR on the TCR CDR3, the HTBI primer set was used together with the Qiagen OneStep RT-PCR kit. Libraries were constructed in a second round of multiplex PCR, after which size selection and purification were performed. Sequencing of the libraries was done on an Illumina HiSeq2000 using paired-end 100 bp reads. For the original study's pipeline: SOAPnuke was used to process the raw data, throwing out any read that contained adapters or uncalled bases, had a mean Phred below 15, or lacked an exact constant-primer or identifier match. COPE v1.2.5 was used to merge the high-quality paired reads, and each unique nucleotide sequence was defined as a clonotype. Clonotypes were aligned to IMGT TRBV, TRBD and TRBJ reference segments using MiTCR v1.1. The analysis included only V-J combinations with a frequency above 0.0001, which together covered more than 99% of the repertoires. The TCS score was defined as F50 (clonal expansion) divided by E x V (chaos), with BLOSUM62-based TCRdist calculated between CDR3 peptides within each V-J. Welch's t-statistics and random forest reduced roughly 500 V-J features to 13, which were used in a naive Bayes classifier (R e1071). TCRdb ran its own pipeline on the public reads, namely fastp trimming at Q25 and MiXCR clone calling, and kept in-frame beta chains. Rows are combined by CDR3 protein, so each entry shows the most common genes and DNA. Clone size and V and J calls follow TCRdb, not the original study. The sample table holds approximately 330,000 distinct CDR3 sequences, of which 15% to 20% were seen once. The top ten clonotypes cover around 50% of the sample.

A patient counted as having stable Graves' hyperthyroidism if no progression to ophthalmopathy occurred over 18 months of follow-up. The hyperthyroidism patients were between 18 and 65 years old and newly diagnosed, with a disease duration of less than 2 months. The study excluded patients with uncontrolled infections, other autoimmune diseases, pregnancy or lactation. Clinical symptoms, serum thyroxine and TRAb, thyroid ultrasound, and orbital computed tomography formed the basis for the diagnoses. PBMCs were separated from about 10 ml of fresh peripheral blood using Ficoll-Paque density gradient centrifugation. Total RNA was extracted using Trizol reagent, and RNA quality was assessed on an Agilent 2100 Bioanalyzer. Here V drops 6 bases and J drops 4 bases, and the junction holds 8 bases not matched to any gene. The germline V gene specifies MNHNS as CDR1 and SASEGT as CDR2. The CDR3 starts with the cysteine, ends with the phenylalanine, and has 15 residues. Only the CDR3 part of the read is kept: 45 bases, read in frame from the first base.

This sample stems from a study of T cells in Graves' hyperthyroidism and ophthalmopathy (dated by TCRdb to between 2018 and 2021). Some background on the complete study: Peripheral blood samples were taken at initial diagnosis, before any treatment was given. In about 6 Graves' hyperthyroidism patients, the study also compared T-cell repertoires from thyroid tissue with T-cell repertoires from blood. Following sampling, methimazole starting at 30 mg daily was given to hyperthyroidism patients, and high-dose intravenous methylprednisolone was given to ophthalmopathy patients. Prospective prediction of ophthalmopathy was tested in an independent validation cohort consisting of roughly 19 hyperthyroidism patients and 15 or so patients who later progressed to ophthalmopathy. To identify distinguishing TCR V-J signatures, a discovery cohort of 95 to 100 patients was used, comprising 40 to 45 with Graves' ophthalmopathy and some 57 with stable Graves' hyperthyroidism. The approximately 90 discovery patients were randomly split 7:3 into training and test sets. The paper describes TCR Vbeta CDR3 sequencing of fewer than 150 peripheral blood samples, made up of 43 ophthalmopathy patients, roughly 80 hyperthyroidism patients and approximately 17 progressor patients.

Points the paper makes about the study in general: No statistical method was used to fix the sample size in advance, and group allocation was not hidden from the investigators. Most expanded thyroid clonotypes (frequency above 0.001) were also detected in blood, suggesting blood repertoires may reflect thyroid immune responses. In cross-validation, a model built on a 13 V-J signature told ophthalmopathy apart from stable hyperthyroidism with about 90% sensitivity and about 81% specificity, and in testing the same model reached 80%/75%. During validation, the model predicted progression to ophthalmopathy a median of about 5.9 months ahead of onset, with around 71% sensitivity and around 73% specificity.

The clonotype comes from a woman between 50 and 59 years old with Graves' hyperthyroidism. The sample comprised blood. The V gene is TRBV6-1 and the J gene is TRBJ2-7, with 11 middle bases fitting TRBD1. DNA sequence: TGTGCCAGCAGACACCGGGACAGGGGGTTTTACGAGCAGTACTTC. It encodes CASRHRDRGFYEQYF.